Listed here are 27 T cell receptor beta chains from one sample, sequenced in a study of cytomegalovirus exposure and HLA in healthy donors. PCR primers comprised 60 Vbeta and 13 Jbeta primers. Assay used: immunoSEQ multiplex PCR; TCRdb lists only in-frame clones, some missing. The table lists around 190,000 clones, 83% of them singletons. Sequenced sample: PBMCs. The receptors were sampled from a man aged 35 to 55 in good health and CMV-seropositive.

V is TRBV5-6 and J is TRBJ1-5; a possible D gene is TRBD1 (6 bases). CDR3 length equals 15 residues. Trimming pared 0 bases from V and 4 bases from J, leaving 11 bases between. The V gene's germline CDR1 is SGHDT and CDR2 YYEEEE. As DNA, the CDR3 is TGTGCCAGCAGCTTGGCCACAGGGTCGAATCAGCCCCAGCATTTT. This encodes CASSLATGSNQPQHF. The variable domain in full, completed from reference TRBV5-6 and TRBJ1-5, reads DAGVTQSPTHLIKTRGQQVTLRCSPKSGHDTVSWYQQALGQGPQFIFQYYEEEERQRGNFPDRFSGHQFPNYSSELNVNALLLGDSALYLCASSLATGSNQPQHFGDGTRLSIL.

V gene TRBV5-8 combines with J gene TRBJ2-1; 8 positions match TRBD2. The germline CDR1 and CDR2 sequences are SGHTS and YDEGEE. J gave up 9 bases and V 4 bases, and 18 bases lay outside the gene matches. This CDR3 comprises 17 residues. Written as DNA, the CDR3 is TGTGCCAGCAGCCCGCGTCCCGGGACTAGTATATCGGGTGAGCAGTTCTTC. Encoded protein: CASSPRPGTSISGEQFF.

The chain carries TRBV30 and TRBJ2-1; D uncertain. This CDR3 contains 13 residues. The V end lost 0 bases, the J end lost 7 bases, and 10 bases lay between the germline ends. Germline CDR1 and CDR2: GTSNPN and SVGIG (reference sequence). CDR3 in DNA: TGTGCCTGGAGTGTAGGAGCCCGGAATGAGCAGTTCTTC. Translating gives CAWSVGARNEQFF.

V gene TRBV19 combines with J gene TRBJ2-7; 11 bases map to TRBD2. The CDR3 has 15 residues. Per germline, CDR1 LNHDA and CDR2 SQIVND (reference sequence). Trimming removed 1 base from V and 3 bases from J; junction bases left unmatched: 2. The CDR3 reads CASSIGLAGIYEQYF. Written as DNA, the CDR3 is TGTGCCAGTAGTATAGGACTAGCGGGGATCTACGAGCAGTACTTC.

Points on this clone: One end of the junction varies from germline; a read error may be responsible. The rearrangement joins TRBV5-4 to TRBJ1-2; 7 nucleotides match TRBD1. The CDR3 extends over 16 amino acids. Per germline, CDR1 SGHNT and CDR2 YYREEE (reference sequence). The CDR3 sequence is CASSEGLGQGQLTGGF. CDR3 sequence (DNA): TGTGCCAGCAGTGAAGGACTGGGGCAGGGACAGCTGACAGGTGGATTC. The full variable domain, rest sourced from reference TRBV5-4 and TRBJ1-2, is ETGVTQSPTHLIKTRGQQVTLRCSSQSGHNTVSWYQQALGQGPQFIFQYYREEENGRGNFPPRFSGLQFPNYSSELNVNALELDDSALYLCASSEGLGQGQLTGGFGSGTRLTVV.

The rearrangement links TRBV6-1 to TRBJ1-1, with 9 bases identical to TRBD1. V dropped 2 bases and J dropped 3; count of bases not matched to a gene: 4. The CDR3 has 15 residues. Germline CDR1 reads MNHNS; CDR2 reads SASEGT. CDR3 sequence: CASSELTGGYTEAFF. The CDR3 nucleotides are TGTGCCAGCAGTGAATTGACAGGGGGATACACTGAAGCTTTCTTT.

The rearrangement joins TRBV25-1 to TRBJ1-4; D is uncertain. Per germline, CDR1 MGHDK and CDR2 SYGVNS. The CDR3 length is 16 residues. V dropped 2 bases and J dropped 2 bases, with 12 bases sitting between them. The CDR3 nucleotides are TGTGCCAGCAGTGAACGGAGCTCTCCCACTAATGAAAAACTGTTTTTT. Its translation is CASSERSSPTNEKLFF.

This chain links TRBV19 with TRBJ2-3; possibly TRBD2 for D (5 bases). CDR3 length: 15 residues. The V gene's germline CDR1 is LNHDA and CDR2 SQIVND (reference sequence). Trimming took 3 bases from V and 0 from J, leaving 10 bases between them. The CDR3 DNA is TGTGCCAGTAGTATTTGGGCGGGTAGCACAGATACGCAGTATTTT. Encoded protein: CASSIWAGSTDTQYF. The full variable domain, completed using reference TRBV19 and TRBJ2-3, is DGGITQSPKYLFRKEGQNVTLSCEQNLNHDAMYWYRQDPGQGLRLIYYSQIVNDFQKGDIAEGYSVSREKKESFPLTVTSAQKNPTAFYLCASSIWAGSTDTQYFGPGTRLTVL.

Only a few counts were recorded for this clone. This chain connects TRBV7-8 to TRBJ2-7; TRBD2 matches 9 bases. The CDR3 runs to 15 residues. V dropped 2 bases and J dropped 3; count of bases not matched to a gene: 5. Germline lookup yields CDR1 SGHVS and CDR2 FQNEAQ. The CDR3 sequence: CASSLMGSGSYEQYF. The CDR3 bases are TGTGCCAGCAGCTTAATGGGTAGCGGGAGCTACGAGCAGTACTTC.

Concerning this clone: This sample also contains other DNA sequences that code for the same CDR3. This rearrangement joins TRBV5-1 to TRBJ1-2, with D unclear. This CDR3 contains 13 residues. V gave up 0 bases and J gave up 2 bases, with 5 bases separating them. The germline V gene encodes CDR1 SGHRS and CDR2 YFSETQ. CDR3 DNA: TGCGCCAGCAGCTTGGGGCAGAACTATGGCTACACCTTC. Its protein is CASSLGQNYGYTF.

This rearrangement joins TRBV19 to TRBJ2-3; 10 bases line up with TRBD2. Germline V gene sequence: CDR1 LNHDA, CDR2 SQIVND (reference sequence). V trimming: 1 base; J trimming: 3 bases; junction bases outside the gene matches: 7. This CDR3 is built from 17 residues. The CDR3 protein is CASSIAQAGGPTDTQYF. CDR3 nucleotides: TGTGCCAGTAGTATAGCCCAAGCGGGAGGGCCGACAGATACGCAGTATTTT.

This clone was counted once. DNA of the CDR3: TGTGCCAGCAGTGACCTCAGGGGGCTTGGAAACACCATATATTTT. Protein sequence: CASSDLRGLGNTIYF. J is TRBJ1-3 and V is TRBV6-1; 8 bases agree with TRBD1. CDR1 MNHNS and CDR2 SASEGT come from the germline V gene. J was trimmed by 3 bases and V by 3 bases; bases with no gene match: 4. This CDR3 comprises 15 residues.

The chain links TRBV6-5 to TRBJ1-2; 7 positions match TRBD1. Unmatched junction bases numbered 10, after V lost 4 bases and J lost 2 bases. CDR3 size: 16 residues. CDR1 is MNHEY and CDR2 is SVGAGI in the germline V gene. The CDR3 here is CASSLTSGGVNYGYTF. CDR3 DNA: TGTGCCAGCAGTTTGACTTCAGGGGGAGTAAACTATGGCTACACCTTC.

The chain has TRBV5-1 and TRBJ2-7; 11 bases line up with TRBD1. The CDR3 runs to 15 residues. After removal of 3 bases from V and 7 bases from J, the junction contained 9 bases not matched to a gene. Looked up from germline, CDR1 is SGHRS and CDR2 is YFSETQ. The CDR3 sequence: CASSYTGQGVGEQYF. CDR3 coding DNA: TGCGCCAGCAGCTATACGGGACAGGGGGTCGGGGAGCAGTACTTC.

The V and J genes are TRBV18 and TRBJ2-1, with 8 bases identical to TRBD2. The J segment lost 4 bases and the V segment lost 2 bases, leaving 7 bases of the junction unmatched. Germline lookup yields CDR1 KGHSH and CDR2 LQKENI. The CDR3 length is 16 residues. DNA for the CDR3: TGTGCCAGCTCACCATACTCGAGCGGGGGTTACAATGAGCAGTTCTTC. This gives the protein CASSPYSSGGYNEQFF. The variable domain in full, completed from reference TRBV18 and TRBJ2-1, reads NAGVMQNPRHLVRRRGQEARLRCSPMKGHSHVYWYRQLPEEGLKFMVYLQKENIIDESGMPKERFSAEFPKEGPSILRIQQVVRGDSAAYFCASSPYSSGGYNEQFFGPGTRLTVL.

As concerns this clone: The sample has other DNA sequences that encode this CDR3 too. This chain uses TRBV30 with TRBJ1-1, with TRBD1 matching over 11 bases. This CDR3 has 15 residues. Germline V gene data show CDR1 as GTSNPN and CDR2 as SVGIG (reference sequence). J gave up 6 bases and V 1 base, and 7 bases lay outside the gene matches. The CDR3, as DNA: TGTGCCTGGAGTGCACGGAGGACAGGGGGCTCTGAAGCTTTCTTT. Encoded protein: CAWSARRTGGSEAFF.

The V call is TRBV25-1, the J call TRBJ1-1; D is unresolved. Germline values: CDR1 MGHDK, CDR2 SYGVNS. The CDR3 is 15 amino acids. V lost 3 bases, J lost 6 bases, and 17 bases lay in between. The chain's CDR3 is CASSEESNLYAEAFF. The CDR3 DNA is TGTGCCAGCAGTGAGGAGAGCAATCTCTACGCTGAAGCTTTCTTT.

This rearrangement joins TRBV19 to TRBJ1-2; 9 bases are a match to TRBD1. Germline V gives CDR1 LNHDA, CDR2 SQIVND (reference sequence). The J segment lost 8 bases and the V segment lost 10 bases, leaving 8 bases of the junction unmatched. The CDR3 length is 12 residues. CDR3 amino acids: CATLTGGIGYTF. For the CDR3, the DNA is TGTGCCACCCTCACAGGGGGCATAGGCTACACCTTC.

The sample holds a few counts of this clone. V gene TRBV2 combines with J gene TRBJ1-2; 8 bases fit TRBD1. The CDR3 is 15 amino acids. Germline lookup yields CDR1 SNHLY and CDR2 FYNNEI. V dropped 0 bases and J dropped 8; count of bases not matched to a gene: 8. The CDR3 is CASSEAADRDEGYTF. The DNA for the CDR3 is TGTGCCAGCAGTGAAGCCGCGGACAGGGACGAAGGCTACACCTTC.

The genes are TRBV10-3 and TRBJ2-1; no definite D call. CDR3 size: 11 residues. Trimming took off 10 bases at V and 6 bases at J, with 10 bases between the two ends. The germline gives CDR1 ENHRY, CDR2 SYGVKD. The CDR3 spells CATLKSNEQFF. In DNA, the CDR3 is TGTGCCACCCTTAAGAGCAATGAGCAGTTCTTC.

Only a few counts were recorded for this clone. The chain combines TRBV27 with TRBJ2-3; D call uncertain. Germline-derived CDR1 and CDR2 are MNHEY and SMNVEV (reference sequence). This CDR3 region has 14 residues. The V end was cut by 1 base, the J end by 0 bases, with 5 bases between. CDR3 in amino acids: CASSLYGSTDTQYF. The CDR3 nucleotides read TGTGCCAGCAGTTTATACGGTAGCACAGATACGCAGTATTTT.

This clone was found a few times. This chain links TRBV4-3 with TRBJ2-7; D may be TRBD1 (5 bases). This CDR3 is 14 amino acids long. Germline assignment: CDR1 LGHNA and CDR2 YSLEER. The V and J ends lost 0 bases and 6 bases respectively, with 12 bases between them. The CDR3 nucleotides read TGCGCCAGCAGCCAAGAGGCAGGGATAAGCGAGCAGTACTTC. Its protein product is CASSQEAGISEQYF.

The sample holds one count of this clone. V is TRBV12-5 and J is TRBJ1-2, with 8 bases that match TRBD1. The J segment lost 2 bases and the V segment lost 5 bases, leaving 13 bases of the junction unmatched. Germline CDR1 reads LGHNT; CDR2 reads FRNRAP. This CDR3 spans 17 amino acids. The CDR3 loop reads CASGQTGQGLINYGYTF. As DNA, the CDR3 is TGTGCTAGTGGTCAAACCGGACAGGGTCTTATCAACTATGGCTACACCTTC.

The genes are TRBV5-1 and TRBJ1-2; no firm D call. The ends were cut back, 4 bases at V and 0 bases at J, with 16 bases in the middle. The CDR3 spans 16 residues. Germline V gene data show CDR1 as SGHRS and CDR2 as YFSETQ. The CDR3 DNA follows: TGCGCCAGCAGCCTTGGCTGGACTGGAGCTAACTATGGCTACACCTTC. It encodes CASSLGWTGANYGYTF.

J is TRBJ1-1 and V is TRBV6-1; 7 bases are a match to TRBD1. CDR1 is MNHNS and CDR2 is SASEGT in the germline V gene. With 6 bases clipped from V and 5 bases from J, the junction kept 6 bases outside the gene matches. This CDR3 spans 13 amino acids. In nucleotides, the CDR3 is TGTGCCAGCAGGATTCCAGGGGGTACTGAAGCTTTCTTT. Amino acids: CASRIPGGTEAFF.

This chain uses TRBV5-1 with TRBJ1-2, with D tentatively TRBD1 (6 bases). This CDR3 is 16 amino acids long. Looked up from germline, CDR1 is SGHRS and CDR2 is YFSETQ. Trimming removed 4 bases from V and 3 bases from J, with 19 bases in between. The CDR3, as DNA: TGCGCCAGCAGCAATGGTCGCCTACAGGGTGACTATGGCTACACCTTC. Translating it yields CASSNGRLQGDYGYTF.

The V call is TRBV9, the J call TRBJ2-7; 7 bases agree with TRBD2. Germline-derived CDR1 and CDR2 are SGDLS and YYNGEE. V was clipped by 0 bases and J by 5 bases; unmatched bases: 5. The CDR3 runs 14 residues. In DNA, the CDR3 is TGTGCCAGCAGCGTAGGGGGAGGGCCTCACGAGCAGTACTTC. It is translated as CASSVGGGPHEQYF.